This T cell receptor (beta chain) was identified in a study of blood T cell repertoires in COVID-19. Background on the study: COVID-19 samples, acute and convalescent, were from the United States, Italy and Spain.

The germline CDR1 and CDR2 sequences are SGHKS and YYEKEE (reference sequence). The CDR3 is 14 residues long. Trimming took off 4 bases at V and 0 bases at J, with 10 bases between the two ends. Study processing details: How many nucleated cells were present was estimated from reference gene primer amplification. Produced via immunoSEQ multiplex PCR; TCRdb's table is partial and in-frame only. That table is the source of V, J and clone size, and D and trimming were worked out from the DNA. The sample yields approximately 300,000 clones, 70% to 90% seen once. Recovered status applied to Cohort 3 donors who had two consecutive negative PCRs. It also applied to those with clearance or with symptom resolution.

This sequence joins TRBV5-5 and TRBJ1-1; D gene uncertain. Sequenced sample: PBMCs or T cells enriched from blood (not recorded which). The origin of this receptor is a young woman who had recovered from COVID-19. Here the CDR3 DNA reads TGTGCCAGCAGCACGGTCGTCATGAACACTGAAGCTTTCTTT. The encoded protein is CASSTVVMNTEAFF.